This T cell receptor (beta chain) was recovered during a study of cytomegalovirus exposure and HLA in healthy donors. Study background: There were 100 million to 130 million unique TCR beta sequences, drawn from about 179 million T cells, in an earlier analysis. Roughly 85 million unique TCRs from HLA-typed donors were held in an early release of data.

This clone has only a few counts. From germline, CDR1 is SEHNR and CDR2 FQNEAQ (reference sequence). Trimming removed 5 bases from V and 1 base from J; junction bases left unmatched: 8. This CDR3 is 16 amino acids long. PCR employed 60 Vbeta and 13 Jbeta primers. Profiling relied on immunoSEQ multiplex PCR, and the TCRdb table lists in-frame clones only, not all of them. The table records 60,000 to 70,000 clones, roughly 80% of them present only once. Sequenced material: PBMCs. The sequence derives from a man aged 60-69 years in good health and CMV-seropositive. The chain employs TRBV7-9 and TRBJ2-1, with 7 bases fitting TRBD2. The CDR3: CASSQASGNSYNEQFF. DNA for the CDR3: TGTGCCAGCAGCCAAGCAAGCGGGAATTCCTACAATGAGCAGTTCTTC.